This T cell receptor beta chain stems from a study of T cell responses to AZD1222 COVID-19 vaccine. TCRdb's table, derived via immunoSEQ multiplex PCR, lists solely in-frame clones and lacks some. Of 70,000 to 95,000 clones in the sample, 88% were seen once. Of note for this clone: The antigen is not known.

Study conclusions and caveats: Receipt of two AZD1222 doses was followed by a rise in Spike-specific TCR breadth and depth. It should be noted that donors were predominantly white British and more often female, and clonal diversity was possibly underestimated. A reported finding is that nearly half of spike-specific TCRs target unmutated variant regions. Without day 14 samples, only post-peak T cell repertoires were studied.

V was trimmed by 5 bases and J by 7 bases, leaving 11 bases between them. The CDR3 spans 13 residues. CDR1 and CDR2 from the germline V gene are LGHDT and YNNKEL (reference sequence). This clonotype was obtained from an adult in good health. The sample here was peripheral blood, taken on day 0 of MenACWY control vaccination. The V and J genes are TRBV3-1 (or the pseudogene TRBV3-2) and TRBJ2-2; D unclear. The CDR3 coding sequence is TGTGCCAGCAGCTACGCACTCCGCGGGGAGCTGTTTTTT. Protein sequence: CASSYALRGELFF.